A selection of T cell receptor beta chains follows, all from one sample in a study of T-cell reconstitution after alpha-beta-depleted transplantation in children. MiXCR, run by TCRdb on the PCR reads, gives a single entry per CDR3 protein. The table has around 92,000 distinct CDR3 sequences, 12% seen once. Here the sequenced sample was PBMCs from the stem cell graft donor, taken from the stem cell graft. The receptors shown here come from a human donor who donated a stem cell graft to a child with inherited bone marrow failure. CDR3s include the opening cysteine and the closing phenylalanine or tryptophan. Fields, in order: J gene, D gene, CDR3 length, clone size, V gene, CDR3 DNA, CDR3 protein. The D gene is left open where the match is weak. Clone size appears in some rows only: once, few, many, or a class for an expanded clone.

j_call: TRBJ2-7; d_call: TRBD1; cdr3_length: 16; clone_size: many; v_call: TRBV7-8; cdr3_nt: TGTGCCAGCAGCTTATCGACAGGGTCCGTAAACGACGAGCAGTACTTC; cdr3_aa: CASSLSTGSVNDEQYF
j_call: TRBJ2-7; d_call: NA; cdr3_length: 16; clone_size: many; v_call: TRBV5-1; cdr3_nt: TGCGCCAGCAGCCCCTTCCTGGACCAGAGCTCCTACGAGCAGTACTTC; cdr3_aa: CASSPFLDQSSYEQYF
j_call: TRBJ1-4; d_call: TRBD1; cdr3_length: 15; clone_size: NA; v_call: TRBV6-2/TRBV6-3; cdr3_nt: TGTGCCAGCAGTTGGCAGGGGGGACCCTCTGAAAAACTGTTTTTT; cdr3_aa: CASSWQGGPSEKLFF
j_call: TRBJ1-1; d_call: NA; cdr3_length: 18; clone_size: many; v_call: TRBV20-1; cdr3_nt: TGCAGTGCTAGAGACTTTATGGATTATGACAGGCTGAACACTGAAGCTTTCTTT; cdr3_aa: CSARDFMDYDRLNTEAFF
j_call: TRBJ2-2; d_call: NA; cdr3_length: 13; clone_size: many; v_call: TRBV7-9; cdr3_nt: TGTGCCAGCAGCTCCGACAGTTTCGGGGAGCTGTTTTTT; cdr3_aa: CASSSDSFGELFF
j_call: TRBJ1-5; d_call: NA; cdr3_length: 17; clone_size: many; v_call: TRBV15; cdr3_nt: TGTGCCACCAGCAGAGCCTCGGGAACGGGAAATAGGCAGCCCCAGCATTTT; cdr3_aa: CATSRASGTGNRQPQHF
j_call: TRBJ2-1; d_call: NA; cdr3_length: 14; clone_size: many; v_call: TRBV6-2/TRBV6-3; cdr3_nt: TGTGCCAGCAGTTGGGGCCTAGCTTACAATGAGCAGTTCTTC; cdr3_aa: CASSWGLAYNEQFF
j_call: TRBJ2-7; d_call: NA; cdr3_length: 16; clone_size: NA; v_call: TRBV18; cdr3_nt: TGTGCCAGCTCACTGACGAGAACAGGGAGTTCGTACGAGCAGTACTTC; cdr3_aa: CASSLTRTGSSYEQYF
j_call: TRBJ1-1; d_call: TRBD1; cdr3_length: 17; clone_size: many; v_call: TRBV7-9; cdr3_nt: TGTGCCAGCAGCTTAGCAACAGGGGCGAGGCGGGACACTGAAGCTTTCTTT; cdr3_aa: CASSLATGARRDTEAFF
j_call: TRBJ2-3; d_call: TRBD2; cdr3_length: 16; clone_size: many; v_call: TRBV5-1; cdr3_nt: TGCGCCAGCAGTGCGGGACTAGCGGGTCGGTCAGATACGCAGTATTTT; cdr3_aa: CASSAGLAGRSDTQYF
j_call: TRBJ2-1; d_call: NA; cdr3_length: 15; clone_size: many; v_call: TRBV5-1; cdr3_nt: TGCGCCAGCAGCTTGGTTGCTGACTCCTACAATGAGCAGTTCTTC; cdr3_aa: CASSLVADSYNEQFF
j_call: TRBJ2-7; d_call: TRBD2; cdr3_length: 15; clone_size: many; v_call: TRBV20-1; cdr3_nt: TGCAGTGCTATTCCCGGGACTAGCGGGTTCTACGAGCAGTACTTC; cdr3_aa: CSAIPGTSGFYEQYF